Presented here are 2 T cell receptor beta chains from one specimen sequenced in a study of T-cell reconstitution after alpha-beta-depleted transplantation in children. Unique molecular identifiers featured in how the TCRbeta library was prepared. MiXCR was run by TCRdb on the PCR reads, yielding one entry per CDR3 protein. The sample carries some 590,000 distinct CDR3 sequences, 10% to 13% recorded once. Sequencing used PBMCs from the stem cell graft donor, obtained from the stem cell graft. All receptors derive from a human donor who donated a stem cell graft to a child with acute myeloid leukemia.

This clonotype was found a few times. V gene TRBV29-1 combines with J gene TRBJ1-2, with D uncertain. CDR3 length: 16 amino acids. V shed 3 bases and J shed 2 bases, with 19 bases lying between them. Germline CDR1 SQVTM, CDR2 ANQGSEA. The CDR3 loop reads CSVDRREDVLNYGYTF. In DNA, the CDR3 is TGCAGCGTTGACCGGCGGGAGGACGTCCTAAACTATGGCTACACCTTC.

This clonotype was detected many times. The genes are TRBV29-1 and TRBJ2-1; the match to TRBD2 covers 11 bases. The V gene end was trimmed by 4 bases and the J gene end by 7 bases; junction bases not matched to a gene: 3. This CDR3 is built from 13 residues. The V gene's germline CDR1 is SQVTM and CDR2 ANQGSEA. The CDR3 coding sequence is TGCAGCGTTGCCGCTAGCGGGGGGAATGAGCAGTTCTTC. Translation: CSVAASGGNEQFF.